This T cell receptor beta chain comes out of a study of blood T cell repertoires in COVID-19. Study overall: PBMCs, B-cell-depleted T cells, or T cells were the source of the cDNA or gDNA that made up the material.

Participant age was roughly 18 to 90 years, and participants resided in approximately 24 US areas. Authors' methods: The authors estimated nucleated cell counts from reference gene primer amplification. TCRdb keeps only in-frame clones here, not all; method: immunoSEQ multiplex PCR. That table supplies the V and J calls and clone size; D and trimming were determined from the DNA. The repertoire holds about 260,000 clones, with about 91% as singletons. The CDR3 runs to 15 residues. The germline V gene has CDR1 KGHDR and CDR2 SFDVKD. V shed 4 bases, J shed 10 bases, and the junction held 10 bases outside the gene matches.

This receptor was obtained from a man aged 40-49 years who had been exposed to COVID-19. The sample consisted of PBMCs or T cells enriched from blood (not recorded which). V is TRBV24-1 and J is TRBJ1-2; 11 nucleotides agree with TRBD1. CDR3 bases: TGTGCCACCAGTGAGATTGGGACAGGGGGTATTGTCTACACCTTC. Its translation is CATSEIGTGGIVYTF.